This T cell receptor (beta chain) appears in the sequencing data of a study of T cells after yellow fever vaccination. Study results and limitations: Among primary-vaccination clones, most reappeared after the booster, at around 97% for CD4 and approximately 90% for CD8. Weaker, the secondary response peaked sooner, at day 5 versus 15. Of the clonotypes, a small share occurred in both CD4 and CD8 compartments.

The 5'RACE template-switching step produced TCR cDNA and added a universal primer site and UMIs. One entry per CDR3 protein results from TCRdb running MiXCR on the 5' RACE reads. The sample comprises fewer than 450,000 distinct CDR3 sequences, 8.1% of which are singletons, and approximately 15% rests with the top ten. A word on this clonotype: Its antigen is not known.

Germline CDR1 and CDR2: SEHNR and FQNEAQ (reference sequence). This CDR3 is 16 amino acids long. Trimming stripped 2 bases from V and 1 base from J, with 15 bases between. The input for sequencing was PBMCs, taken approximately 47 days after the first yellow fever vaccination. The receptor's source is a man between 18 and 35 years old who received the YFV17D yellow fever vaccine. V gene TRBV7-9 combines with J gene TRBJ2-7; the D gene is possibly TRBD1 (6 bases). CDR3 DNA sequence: TGTGCCAGCAGCTTAAGAGGGCCAGGGGATTCCTACGAGCAGTACTTC. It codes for CASSLRGPGDSYEQYF.